This entry lists 15 T cell receptor beta chains sequenced from one sample in a study of blood T cell repertoires in COVID-19. TCRdb's copy holds only in-frame clones and misses some; the assay was immunoSEQ multiplex PCR. The repertoire holds over 200,000 clones, over 75% seen once, with approximately 5% in the top ten. The sample taken for sequencing was peripheral blood. These receptors were obtained from a human donor in a cohort sampled during active COVID-19.

This clone has just one count. The rearrangement links TRBV29-1 to TRBJ2-1, with D possibly TRBD1 on 6 matching bases. The CDR3 has 15 residues. Per germline, CDR1 SQVTM and CDR2 ANQGSEA. V lost 6 bases to trimming and J lost 0 bases, with 15 bases between them. In DNA, the CDR3 is TGCAGCGTCAAAGCAGGGGCTAGCTCCTACAATGAGCAGTTCTTC. It is translated as CSVKAGASSYNEQFF.

V and J are TRBV28 and TRBJ1-2; 7 bases are shared with TRBD1. The CDR3 length is 14 residues. Germline V gene sequence: CDR1 MDHEN, CDR2 SYDVKM. V lost 5 bases, J lost 5 bases, and 8 bases stayed unmatched. DNA for the CDR3: TGTGCCAGCAGTGCGAGACAGGGTTGGTATGGCTACACCTTC. Protein product: CASSARQGWYGYTF.

This chain connects TRBV21-1 to TRBJ2-7; TRBD1, the D gene given by the table, was not confirmed from the DNA. TRBV21-1 is an annotated pseudogene. The CDR3 is made up of 14 amino acids. The CDR3 nucleotides read TGTGCCAGCAGCGGCAGGGGGCGCAGCCACGAGCAGTACTTC. This translates into CASSGRGRSHEQYF.

This rearrangement joins TRBV28 to TRBJ2-2, with a weak D call TRBD2 (5 bases). The CDR3 is 16 amino acids. Germline CDR1 and CDR2: MDHEN and SYDVKM. Trimming pared 3 bases from V and 2 bases from J, leaving 13 bases between. Here the CDR3 DNA reads TGTGCCAGCAGTTTCCTCCTAGGGAGAAACACCGGGGAGCTGTTTTTT. Translating gives CASSFLLGRNTGELFF.

A few counts support this clone. The chain is built from TRBV9 and TRBJ2-7; possible D gene TRBD1, 7 bases. Trimming pared 4 bases from V and 4 bases from J, leaving 18 bases between. The CDR3 is 15 amino acids. Germline CDR1 and CDR2: SGDLS and YYNGEE. The CDR3: CASSSQEGASYEQYF. The CDR3 DNA reads TGTGCCAGCAGCAGTCAGGAGGGGGCATCGTACGAGCAGTACTTC.

The V call is TRBV6-2 or TRBV6-3, the J call TRBJ1-4; D is perhaps TRBD1 (5 bases). The V and J ends lost 0 bases and 8 bases respectively, with 16 bases between them. Germline CDR1 reads MNHEY; CDR2 reads SVGEGT. The CDR3 runs to 16 residues. For the CDR3, the DNA is TGTGCCAGCAGTTACTCGACGATTTTGCAGGGAGAAAAACTGTTTTTT. Protein sequence: CASSYSTILQGEKLFF.

The chain joins TRBV7-8 to TRBJ2-5, with 13 bases matching TRBD2. Germline V gene data show CDR1 as SGHVS and CDR2 as FQNEAQ. The CDR3 length is 17 residues. Losses at the gene ends were 4 bases for V and 0 bases for J; bases not matched to a gene: 5. The CDR3 loop is CASSWGLAGRYQETQYF. DNA for the CDR3: TGTGCCAGCAGCTGGGGACTAGCGGGGAGGTACCAAGAGACCCAGTACTTC.

V gene TRBV7-3 combines with J gene TRBJ1-2; a weak D match, TRBD1 (6 bases). Germline CDR1 is SGHTA and CDR2 is FQGTGA. V lost 1 base and J lost 4, with 13 bases in between. The CDR3 has 15 amino acids. The CDR3, as DNA: TGTGCCAGCAGCTTAAACCCCGGGACACCCTATGGCTACACCTTC. Its protein is CASSLNPGTPYGYTF.

V usage is TRBV7-2 and J usage is TRBJ2-4; 10 bases line up with TRBD1. Trimming removed 3 bases from V and 9 bases from J; junction bases left unmatched: 11. The germline gives CDR1 SGHTA, CDR2 FQGNSA. The CDR3 runs to 16 residues. CDR3 DNA sequence: TGTGCCAGCAGCTTCGAGACAGGGGGCGCGGGTGGCATTCAGTACTTC. This translates into CASSFETGGAGGIQYF.

V usage is TRBV10-2 and J usage is TRBJ2-7, with a weak D call TRBD2 (5 bases). Trimming took off 0 bases at V and 1 base at J, with 7 bases between the two ends. The CDR3 extends over 14 amino acids. Germline assignment: CDR1 WSHSY and CDR2 SAAADI. Here the CDR3 reads CASSESRGSYEQYF. Here the CDR3 DNA reads TGCGCCAGCAGTGAGTCACGGGGTTCCTACGAGCAGTACTTC.

This sequence joins TRBV9 and TRBJ2-6; 8 bases match TRBD2. CDR3 size: 18 residues. J gave up 2 bases and V 0 bases, and 7 bases lay outside the gene matches. The V gene's germline CDR1 is SGDLS and CDR2 YYNGEE. CDR3 nucleotide sequence: TGTGCCAGCAGCGTAGCGGGAGGGGATGTAGCTGGGGCCAACGTCCTGACTTTC. Protein product: CASSVAGGDVAGANVLTF.

A few counts support this clone. V usage is TRBV7-9 and J usage is TRBJ1-5; a weak D match, TRBD1 (6 bases). Germline lookup yields CDR1 SEHNR and CDR2 FQNEAQ (reference sequence). The CDR3 has 15 residues. Between the trimmed V and J ends, which lost 5 bases and 2 bases, there was a span of 13 bases. The CDR3 protein is CASSVTGSGNQPQHF. CDR3 sequence (DNA): TGTGCCAGCAGCGTTACAGGGTCGGGCAATCAGCCCCAGCATTTT.

The chain carries TRBV6-2 or TRBV6-3 and TRBJ2-5; the match to TRBD2 covers 14 bases. This CDR3 spans 16 amino acids. Per germline, CDR1 MNHEY and CDR2 SVGEGT. V lost 5 bases to trimming and J lost 5 bases; unmatched junction nucleotides: 7. The CDR3 bases are TGTGCCAGCAGTCAGGGACTAGCGGGAGTTGCGGAGACCCAGTACTTC. Residues: CASSQGLAGVAETQYF.

CDR3 protein: CASSPGTGNYGYTF. CDR3 DNA: TGTGCCAGCAGTCCCGGGACAGGGAACTATGGCTACACCTTC. The chain carries TRBV6-2 or TRBV6-3 and TRBJ1-2; TRBD1 agrees at 9 bases. J gave up 2 bases and V 5 bases, and 3 bases lay outside the gene matches. The CDR3 covers 14 residues. Germline loops: CDR1 MNHEY, CDR2 SVGEGT.

This CDR3 reads CASSLRTGGSYNEQFF. The CDR3 DNA follows: TGTGCCAGCAGCTTAAGGACAGGGGGCTCCTACAATGAGCAGTTCTTC. This rearrangement joins TRBV7-9 to TRBJ2-1; 10 bases map to TRBD1. This CDR3 has 16 amino acids. V lost 2 bases to trimming and J lost 0 bases; unmatched junction nucleotides: 1. In germline, CDR1 is SEHNR, CDR2 FQNEAQ (reference sequence).